These T cell receptor beta chains were read from a single sample in a study of human T cells and chemical hapten exposure. TCRdb reprocessed the RACE reads with MiXCR, giving one entry per CDR3 protein. This sample carries 70,000 to 90,000 distinct CDR3 sequences, less than 14% of them seen once, and the ten largest clones take approximately 3.7%. The specimen was whole blood, collected in connection with sensitization to the hapten diphenylcyclopropenone (DPC). These receptor sequences come from a woman aged 45-59 years with alopecia areata. Some clones in this sample may be carry-over from other donors' samples. Both conserved end residues are part of each CDR3. The order of the fields is clone size, J gene, V gene, D gene, CDR3 protein. A D gene is named only where the DNA matches it firmly. Clone size appears in some rows only: once, few, many, or a class for an expanded clone.

many,TRBJ1-1,TRBV6-2/TRBV6-3,.,CASSYGALRAFF
many,TRBJ2-3,TRBV29-1,TRBD1,CSVAGTGIGTRVDTQYF
.,TRBJ2-1,TRBV19,TRBD2,CASSRRLAGANEQFF
.,TRBJ1-2,TRBV4-1,.,CASSQVRDYGYTF
.,TRBJ2-7,TRBV20-1,TRBD1,CSARESRQGGEQYF
few,TRBJ2-1,TRBV18,TRBD2,CASSEALALSYNEQFF
many,TRBJ1-5,TRBV20-1,TRBD1,CSASQGGSNQPQHF
.,TRBJ1-1,TRBV20-1,.,CSARAPVKAEAFF
few,TRBJ2-7,TRBV10-3,.,CAISEPKAAGRYEQYF
few,TRBJ2-7,TRBV5-1,.,CARTQGSDYEQYF
many,TRBJ2-1,TRBV9,TRBD2,CASSVDPASGYNEQFF
few,TRBJ1-4,TRBV7-2,TRBD1,CASSVGDRGEKLFF
many,TRBJ2-3,TRBV18,.,CASSPPMRNPDTQYF
many,TRBJ2-4,TRBV28,TRBD2,CASSFPLAGGSVAKNIQYF
many,TRBJ1-4,TRBV6-5,.,CASSYTRINEKLFF
.,TRBJ2-3,TRBV20-1,.,CSASSFTLPDKGLDTQYF
many,TRBJ2-3,TRBV5-1,.,CASSPAGPQLDTQYF
many,TRBJ2-5,TRBV3-1,TRBD2,CASSQPGTSGTETQYF